Presented here are 11 T cell receptor beta chains from one specimen sequenced in a study of coeliac disease. The study, taken as a whole, reports: Control samples showed higher TRB and TRG clonality than intraepithelial and lamina propria samples in active celiac disease.

Assay used: immunoSEQ multiplex PCR; TCRdb lists only in-frame clones, some missing. The table has more than 4,000 clones, roughly 70% seen once. The antigens these receptors bind are not known. Sequencing was performed on intraepithelial lymphocytes from the gut. Receptor source: a woman aged 18-35 years with active celiac disease.

J is TRBJ1-3 and V is TRBV15; 7 positions match TRBD1. Germline CDR1 is LNHNV and CDR2 is YYDKDF (reference sequence). J gave up 0 bases and V 3 bases, and 5 bases lay outside the gene matches. This CDR3 has 16 amino acids. CDR3 region: CATSSFRDSSGNTIYF. DNA for the CDR3: TGTGCCACCAGCAGCTTTAGGGACAGCTCTGGAAACACCATATATTTT.

The chain links TRBV28 to TRBJ1-1; D ambiguous. The CDR3 sequence is 16 residues long. V was trimmed by 5 bases and J by 3 bases, leaving 19 bases between them. Germline assignment: CDR1 MDHEN and CDR2 SYDVKM. Written as DNA, the CDR3 is TGTGCCAGCAGTCCATGGGCCGCGCAGTGGGACACTGAAGCTTTCTTT. Translating it yields CASSPWAAQWDTEAFF.

This clone was detected only once. The chain recombines TRBV6-5 with TRBJ1-1; the D is unclear. The CDR3 consists of 14 residues. CDR1 is MNHEY and CDR2 is SVGAGI in the germline V gene. The V and J ends lost 8 bases and 1 base respectively, with 14 bases between them. The CDR3 region is CASYGLYRNTEAFF. CDR3 in DNA: TGTGCCAGCTACGGACTTTATAGGAACACTGAAGCTTTCTTT.

The rearrangement links TRBV7-9 to TRBJ1-1, with a weak D call TRBD1 (6 bases). Germline assignment: CDR1 SEHNR and CDR2 FQNEAQ (reference sequence). V was trimmed by 5 bases and J by 5 bases, leaving 15 bases between them. There are 14 residues in the CDR3. CDR3 region: CASSRYSDSTEAFF. The DNA of the CDR3 is TGTGCCAGCAGCCGATACTCGGACAGTACTGAAGCTTTCTTT. Full variable domain (outside the CDR3, taken from reference TRBV7-9 and TRBJ1-1): DTGVSQNPRHKITKRGQNVTFRCDPISEHNRLYWYRQTLGQGPEFLTYFQNEAQLEKSRLLSDRFSAERPKGSFSTLEIQRTEQGDSAMYLCASSRYSDSTEAFFGQGTRLTVV.

The V call is TRBV28, the J call TRBJ2-7; 14 nucleotides agree with TRBD2. Per germline, CDR1 MDHEN and CDR2 SYDVKM. There are 17 residues in the CDR3. The trim removed 6 bases at V and 4 bases at J, leaving 11 bases unmatched. The CDR3: CASSSPGLAGGTYEQYF. CDR3 DNA: TGTGCCAGCAGCTCCCCAGGACTAGCGGGGGGAACGTACGAGCAGTACTTC.

This clone has a handful of counts. The genes are TRBV7-8 and TRBJ2-3; 7 bases are a match to TRBD1. From germline, CDR1 is SGHVS and CDR2 FQNEAQ. This CDR3 contains 16 residues. V lost 1 base, J lost 5 bases, and 9 bases stayed unmatched. The CDR3 nucleotides read TGTGCCAGCAGCTTAGTTCAGGGGGATAGTCAAGATACGCAGTATTTT. Protein: CASSLVQGDSQDTQYF.

This clone showed up just once. This chain connects TRBV14 to TRBJ2-1; D remains unclear. The CDR3 has 15 residues. Germline CDR1 reads SGHDN; CDR2 reads FVKESK. The V and J ends lost 2 bases and 4 bases respectively, with 12 bases between them. The CDR3 DNA reads as TGTGCCAGCAGCCAAAGTTCCCCTCAGTACAATGAGCAGTTCTTC. Its translation: CASSQSSPQYNEQFF.

The chain carries TRBV13 and TRBJ2-3; a possible D gene is TRBD1 (6 bases). The CDR3 totals 16 residues. V dropped 2 bases and J dropped 3 bases, with 15 bases sitting between them. CDR1 is PRHDT and CDR2 is FYEKMQ in the germline V gene (reference sequence). CDR3 in amino acids: CASSLWGHDRTDTQYF. CDR3 bases: TGTGCCAGCAGCTTATGGGGGCACGATAGGACAGATACGCAGTATTTT.

The chain recombines TRBV7-2 with TRBJ2-1; 11 nucleotides match TRBD2. The germline gives CDR1 SGHTA, CDR2 FQGNSA. The CDR3 runs to 16 residues. Trimming removed 1 base from V and 4 bases from J; junction bases left unmatched: 3. CDR3 bases: TGTGCCAGCAGCTTAGGTGCTAGCGGGGGGTACAATGAGCAGTTCTTC. Its protein is CASSLGASGGYNEQFF.

The rearrangement uses TRBV21-1 and TRBJ1-1. TRBV21-1 is a recognized pseudogene. This CDR3 region has 17 residues. CDR3 sequence: CASSTPVATTIRTEAFF. The CDR3, as DNA: TGTGCCAGCAGCACCCCCGTAGCTACCACAATTCGCACTGAAGCTTTCTTT.

The V and J genes are TRBV30 and TRBJ1-2, with unresolved D. The germline gives CDR1 GTSNPN, CDR2 SVGIG (reference sequence). V lost 5 bases and J lost 7, with 8 bases in between. The CDR3 runs to 10 residues. CDR3 loop: CAWGEGGYTF. The CDR3, as DNA: TGTGCCTGGGGAGAGGGTGGCTACACCTTC. Using reference TRBV30 and TRBJ1-2 for the parts outside the CDR3, the full variable domain is SQTIHQWPATLVQPVGSPLSLECTVEGTSNPNLYWYRQAAGRGLQLLFYSVGIGQISSEVPQNLSASRPQDRQFILSSKKLLLSDSGFYLCAWGEGGYTFGSGTRLTVV.